This T cell receptor (beta chain) was profiled in a study of T-cell reconstitution after alpha-beta-depleted transplantation in children. The length of the CDR3 is 15 residues. Per the germline V gene, CDR1 is SGDLS and CDR2 is YYNGEE. The V end lost 4 bases, the J end lost 6 bases, and 18 bases lay between the germline ends. Researchers prepared the TCRbeta library using unique molecular identifiers, the study reports. TCRdb re-called the PCR reads with MiXCR, one entry per CDR3 protein. The table shows hundreds of thousands of distinct CDR3 sequences, with roughly 17% occurring only once. The specimen comprised PBMCs from the stem cell graft donor, sampled from the stem cell graft. V is TRBV9 and J is TRBJ2-3; a possible D gene is TRBD1 (7 bases). The TCR sequence derives from a human donor who donated a stem cell graft to a child with acute myeloid leukemia. In DNA, the CDR3 is TGTGCCAGCAGCCCCCAGGGGGGTATTGTGGATACGCAGTATTTT. Translating gives CASSPQGGIVDTQYF.